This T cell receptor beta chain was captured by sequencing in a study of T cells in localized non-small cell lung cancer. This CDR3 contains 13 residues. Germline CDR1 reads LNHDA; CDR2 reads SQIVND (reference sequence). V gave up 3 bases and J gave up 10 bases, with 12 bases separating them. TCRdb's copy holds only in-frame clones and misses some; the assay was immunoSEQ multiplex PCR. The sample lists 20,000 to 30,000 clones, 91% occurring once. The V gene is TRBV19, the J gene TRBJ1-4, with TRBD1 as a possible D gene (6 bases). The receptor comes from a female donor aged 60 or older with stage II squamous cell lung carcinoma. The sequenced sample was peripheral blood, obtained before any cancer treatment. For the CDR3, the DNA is TGTGCCAGTAGTATTCTGGACAGAGGAAAACTGTTTTTT. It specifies CASSILDRGKLFF.